The 22 T cell receptor beta chains reported below all come from one sample, sequenced in a study of blood T cell dynamics during melanoma immunotherapy. Documented time point: week 3, after first cycle of checkpoint inhibitor. Repertoires were generated with immunoSEQ multiplex PCR, while TCRdb's copy carries only in-frame clones and drops some. In the table there are roughly 12,000 clones, 84% of which are singletons. This specimen consisted of blood, obtained from a patient treated with checkpoint blockade. These receptors came from a human donor with melanoma.

This chain links TRBV5-1 with TRBJ2-3, with 9 bases aligning to TRBD2. This CDR3 has 17 amino acids. The germline V gene encodes CDR1 SGHRS and CDR2 YFSETQ. The V and J ends lost 0 bases and 1 base, in that order; junction bases with no gene match: 6. CDR3 nucleotide sequence: TGCGCCAGCAGCTTGGCCTGGGTAGCGGGGGGCACAGATACGCAGTATTTT. Translated, it gives CASSLAWVAGGTDTQYF. Supplemented by reference TRBV5-1 and TRBJ2-3, the full variable domain reads KAGVTQTPRYLIKTRGQQVTLSCSPISGHRSVSWYQQTPGQGLQFLFEYFSETQRNKGNFPGRFSGRQFSNSRSEMNVSTLELGDSALYLCASSLAWVAGGTDTQYFGPGTRLTVL.

The genes are TRBV15 and TRBJ2-3, with D possibly TRBD1 on 6 matching bases. Germline CDR1 reads LNHNV; CDR2 reads YYDKDF (reference sequence). This CDR3 spans 15 amino acids. V was pared by 1 base and J by 2 bases, with 10 bases between. CDR3 bases: TGTGCCACCAGCAGAGTGGCAGGGGCCACAGATACGCAGTATTTT. It yields the protein CATSRVAGATDTQYF.

The J gene is TRBJ2-3, the V gene TRBV28; 9 bases are shared with TRBD2. The CDR3 has 17 residues. The J segment lost 4 bases and the V segment lost 4 bases, leaving 12 bases of the junction unmatched. CDR1 and CDR2 from the germline V gene are MDHEN and SYDVKM. The DNA for the CDR3 is TGTGCCAGCAGTTCCCCTAATAGCGGGGGAGGGGCAGATACGCAGTATTTT. Protein: CASSSPNSGGGADTQYF. Full variable domain (remainder filled in from reference TRBV28 and TRBJ2-3): DVKVTQSSRYLVKRTGEKVFLECVQDMDHENMFWYRQDPGLGLRLIYFSYDVKMKEKGDIPEGYSVSREKKERFSLILESASTNQTSMYLCASSSPNSGGGADTQYFGPGTRLTVL.

The V gene is TRBV6-6, the J gene TRBJ2-7; 7 bases line up with TRBD2. The CDR3 consists of 14 residues. The V and J ends lost 5 bases and 6 bases, in that order; junction bases with no gene match: 10. Per the germline V gene, CDR1 is MNHNY and CDR2 is SVGAGI (reference sequence). The CDR3 DNA reads as TGTGCCAGCAGTAGCGGGGCCGATCTTGGCGAGCAGTACTTC. This translates into CASSSGADLGEQYF.

The chain links TRBV7-2 to TRBJ2-2; 9 positions agree with TRBD2. The CDR3 consists of 19 residues. The junction had 14 bases not matched to a gene; V was cut back by 6 bases and J by 0 bases. Looked up from germline, CDR1 is SGHTA and CDR2 is FQGNSA. This chain's CDR3 is CASRLDSGGPPTNTGELFF. The CDR3 nucleotides read TGTGCCAGCAGGTTGGACAGCGGGGGGCCTCCCACGAACACCGGGGAGCTGTTTTTT.

In DNA, the CDR3 is TGTGCCTGGAGCGGGGGGGCCGGCTACACCTTC. It specifies CAWSGGAGYTF. The chain joins TRBV30 to TRBJ1-2; a possible D gene is TRBD1 (6 bases). The CDR3 length is 11 residues. V dropped 3 bases and J dropped 8 bases, with 10 bases sitting between them. Germline V lookup: CDR1 GTSNPN, CDR2 SVGIG (reference sequence).

The chain carries TRBV7-6 and TRBJ2-2, with 9 bases lining up with TRBD1. V shed 5 bases, J shed 7 bases, and the junction held 5 bases outside the gene matches. CDR3 size: 14 residues. Germline-derived CDR1 and CDR2 are SGHVS and FNYEAQ. CDR3 region: CASSRTGENGELFF. CDR3 bases: TGTGCCAGCAGCCGGACAGGGGAGAACGGGGAGCTGTTTTTT.

This clone was observed once. J is TRBJ2-7 and V is TRBV6-1, with TRBD2 as a possible D gene (6 bases). Germline assignment: CDR1 MNHNS and CDR2 SASEGT. V was trimmed by 3 bases and J by 3 bases, leaving 18 bases between them. The CDR3 spans 16 residues. CDR3 sequence reads: CASSDFRGAGFYEQYF. The DNA for the CDR3 is TGTGCCAGCAGTGATTTCCGGGGCGCGGGGTTCTACGAGCAGTACTTC.

This clone has just a few counts. The gene calls are TRBV11-2 and TRBJ2-7; D possibly uses TRBD1 or TRBD2 (6 bases each). The CDR3 covers 15 residues. Germline V gene sequence: CDR1 SGHAT, CDR2 FQNNGV. The V gene lost 4 bases and the J gene lost 4 bases, with 17 bases spanning the gap. The CDR3 DNA reads TGTGCCAGCAGCTCAATAGGGGGGCCGAGATACGAGCAGTACTTC. Its protein is CASSSIGGPRYEQYF.

The J gene is TRBJ1-1, the V gene TRBV2, with D hard to call. The V end was cut by 4 bases, the J end by 6 bases, with 15 bases between. The CDR3 has 14 residues. CDR1 and CDR2 from the germline V gene are SNHLY and FYNNEI. The CDR3 DNA is TGTGCCAGCAGTGTCCTTCACCAAAACGCTGAAGCTTTCTTT. Translated, it gives CASSVLHQNAEAFF.

The chain has TRBV6-5 and TRBJ1-1; perhaps TRBD1 as D (5 bases). Between the trimmed V and J ends, which lost 6 bases and 11 bases, there was a span of 10 bases. Germline V lookup: CDR1 MNHEY, CDR2 SVGAGI. The CDR3 runs to 10 residues. The CDR3 protein is CASRGPDAFF. As DNA, the CDR3 is TGTGCCAGCAGGGGACCCGATGCTTTCTTT.

This rearrangement joins TRBV4-1 to TRBJ2-3; 7 nucleotides line up with TRBD2. Germline loops: CDR1 MGHRA, CDR2 YSYEKL. V gave up 0 bases and J gave up 6 bases; unmatched junction bases: 3. The CDR3 sequence is 14 residues long. As DNA, the CDR3 is TGCGCCAGCAGCCAAGAGGGGGGGTACGATACGCAGTATTTT. Its translation: CASSQEGGYDTQYF.

The genes are TRBV7-8 and TRBJ1-1; unclear D gene. The CDR3 is made up of 16 amino acids. In germline, CDR1 is SGHVS, CDR2 FQNEAQ. V was clipped by 5 bases and J by 1 base, with 17 bases between them. CDR3 sequence (DNA): TGTGCCAGCAGCCTCTCCGGGAGCCCGTCGAACACTGAAGCTTTCTTT. This gives the protein CASSLSGSPSNTEAFF.

The chain uses TRBV28 and TRBJ2-3; tentatively, D is TRBD2 (7 bases). The germline V gene encodes CDR1 MDHEN and CDR2 SYDVKM. The CDR3 sequence is 14 residues long. The V gene lost 6 bases and the J gene lost 1 base, with 11 bases spanning the gap. CDR3: CASRGGAGTDTQYF. As DNA, the CDR3 is TGTGCCAGCAGGGGGGGGGCCGGCACAGATACGCAGTATTTT.

The CDR3 nucleotides are TGTGCCAGCGGGGGGAAGGGACCCACCGGGGAGCTGTTTTTT. Its protein product is CASGGKGPTGELFF. The chain is built from TRBV6-5 and TRBJ2-2, with D possibly TRBD2 on 6 matching bases. V was trimmed by 8 bases and J by 4 bases, leaving 14 bases between them. Germline CDR1 MNHEY, CDR2 SVGAGI. The CDR3 runs to 14 residues.

The chain joins TRBV7-8 to TRBJ2-3; maybe TRBD2 (7 bases). Germline CDR1 SGHVS, CDR2 FQNEAQ. The V end was cut by 3 bases, the J end by 2 bases, with 9 bases between. The length of the CDR3 is 14 residues. In DNA, the CDR3 is TGTGCCAGCAGCTTGGCGGGGGCCACAGATACGCAGTATTTT. It is translated as CASSLAGATDTQYF.

V gene TRBV5-1 combines with J gene TRBJ2-5; 7 bases match TRBD1. This CDR3 contains 16 residues. Germline CDR1 and CDR2: SGHRS and YFSETQ. Trimming at V came to 0 bases and at J to 1 base, leaving 6 bases not matched to a gene. CDR3 residues: CASSLVGTDIQETQYF. The CDR3 nucleotides are TGCGCCAGCAGCTTGGTTGGGACAGATATCCAAGAGACCCAGTACTTC.

This clone appeared a single time. The CDR3 region is CASSPWTGITNSGNTIYF. The CDR3 DNA reads TGTGCCAGCAGCCCTTGGACAGGGATAACAAACTCTGGAAACACCATATATTTT. The V gene is TRBV7-3, the J gene TRBJ1-3, with 8 bases lining up with TRBD1. Trimming cost V 5 bases and J 0 bases; bases outside gene matches: 12. The CDR3 has 18 amino acids. Germline CDR1 and CDR2: SGHTA and FQGTGA.

V is TRBV7-2 and J is TRBJ2-3; D remains unclear. The V end was cut by 1 base, the J end by 1 base, with 6 bases between. The germline V gene has CDR1 SGHTA and CDR2 FQGNSA. The CDR3 consists of 14 residues. CDR3 amino acids: CASSLEGRTDTQYF. DNA of the CDR3: TGTGCCAGCAGCTTAGAGGGCCGCACAGATACGCAGTATTTT. The variable domain in full, with the rest retrieved from reference TRBV7-2 and TRBJ2-3, is GAGVSQSPSNKVTEKGKDVELRCDPISGHTALYWYRQSLGQGLEFLIYFQGNSAPDKSGLPSDRFSAERTGGSVSTLTIQRTQQEDSAVYLCASSLEGRTDTQYFGPGTRLTVL.

The gene calls are TRBV5-1 and TRBJ2-2; 7 positions agree with TRBD1. The length of the CDR3 is 14 residues. Germline V gene lookup returns CDR1 SGHRS and CDR2 YFSETQ. V was clipped by 3 bases and J by 1 base; unmatched bases: 0. CDR3 loop: CASSWTGNTGELFF. The CDR3 bases are TGCGCCAGCAGCTGGACAGGGAACACCGGGGAGCTGTTTTTT.

J is TRBJ2-5 and V is TRBV6-6; 13 bases fit TRBD2. The V gene end was trimmed by 6 bases and the J gene end by 5 bases; junction bases not matched to a gene: 6. The CDR3 has 15 residues. CDR1 is MNHNY and CDR2 is SVGAGI in the germline V gene (reference sequence). CDR3 residues: CASSSTSGGRETQYF. The CDR3 DNA is TGTGCCAGCAGCTCGACTAGCGGGGGGAGGGAGACCCAGTACTTC.

The rearrangement uses TRBV5-1 and TRBJ1-1; 7 positions match TRBD1. V was clipped by 4 bases and J by 1 base; unmatched bases: 4. CDR1 and CDR2 from the germline V gene are SGHRS and YFSETQ. There are 14 residues in the CDR3. CDR3 amino acids: CASSEGQPNTEAFF. CDR3 bases: TGCGCCAGCAGCGAGGGACAGCCGAACACTGAAGCTTTCTTT.